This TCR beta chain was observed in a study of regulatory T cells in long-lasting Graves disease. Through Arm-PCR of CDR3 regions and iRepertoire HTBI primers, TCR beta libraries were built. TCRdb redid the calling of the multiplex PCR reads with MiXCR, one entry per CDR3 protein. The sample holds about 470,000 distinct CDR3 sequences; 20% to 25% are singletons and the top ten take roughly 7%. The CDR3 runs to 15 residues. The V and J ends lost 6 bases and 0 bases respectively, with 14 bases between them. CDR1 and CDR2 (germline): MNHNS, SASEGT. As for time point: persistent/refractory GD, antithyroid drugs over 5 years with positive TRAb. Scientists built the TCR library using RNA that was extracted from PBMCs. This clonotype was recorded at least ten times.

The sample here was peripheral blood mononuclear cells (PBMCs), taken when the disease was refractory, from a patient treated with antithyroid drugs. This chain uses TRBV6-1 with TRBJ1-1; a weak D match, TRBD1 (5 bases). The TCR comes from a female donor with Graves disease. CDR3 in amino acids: CASSILGGVNTEAFF. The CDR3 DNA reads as TGTGCCAGCAGCATTTTGGGGGGGGTGAACACTGAAGCTTTCTTT.